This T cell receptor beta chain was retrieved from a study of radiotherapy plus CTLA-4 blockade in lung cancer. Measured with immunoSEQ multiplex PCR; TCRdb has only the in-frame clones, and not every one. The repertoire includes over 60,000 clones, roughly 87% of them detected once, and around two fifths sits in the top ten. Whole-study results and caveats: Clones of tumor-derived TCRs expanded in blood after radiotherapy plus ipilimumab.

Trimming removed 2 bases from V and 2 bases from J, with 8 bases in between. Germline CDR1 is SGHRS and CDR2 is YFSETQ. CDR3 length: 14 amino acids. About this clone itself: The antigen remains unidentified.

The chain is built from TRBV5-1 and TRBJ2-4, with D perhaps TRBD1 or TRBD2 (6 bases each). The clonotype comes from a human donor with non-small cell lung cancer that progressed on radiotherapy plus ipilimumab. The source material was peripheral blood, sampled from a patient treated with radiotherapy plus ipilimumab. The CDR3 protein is CASSFGGPKNIQYF. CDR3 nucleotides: TGCGCCAGCAGCTTTGGGGGGCCCAAAAACATTCAGTACTTC.